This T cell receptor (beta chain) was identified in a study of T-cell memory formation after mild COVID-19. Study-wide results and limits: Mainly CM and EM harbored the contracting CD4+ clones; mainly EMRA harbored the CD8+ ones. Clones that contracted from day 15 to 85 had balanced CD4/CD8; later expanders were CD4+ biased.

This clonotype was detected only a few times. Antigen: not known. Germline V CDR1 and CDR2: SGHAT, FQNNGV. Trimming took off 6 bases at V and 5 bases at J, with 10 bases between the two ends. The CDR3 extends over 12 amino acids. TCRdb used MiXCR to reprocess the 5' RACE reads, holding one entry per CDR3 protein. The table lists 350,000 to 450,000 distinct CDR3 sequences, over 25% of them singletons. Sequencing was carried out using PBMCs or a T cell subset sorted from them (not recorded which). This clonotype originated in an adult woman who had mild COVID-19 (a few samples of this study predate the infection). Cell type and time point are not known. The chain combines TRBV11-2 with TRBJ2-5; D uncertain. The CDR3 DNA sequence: TGTGCCAGCAGTCGCAATGGGGAGACCCAGTACTTC. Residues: CASSRNGETQYF.